This T cell receptor (beta chain) emerged from a study of CD8+ T cells in alopecia areata. V shed 1 base, J shed 4 bases, and the junction held 3 bases outside the gene matches. CDR1 SGHTA and CDR2 FQGNSA come from the germline V gene. The CDR3 extends over 15 amino acids. Concerning this clone: What it recognizes is unknown.

Treatment denoted: oral pan-JAK inhibitor, 5-10 mg twice daily. Study-wide findings and caveats: Because one nonresponder was included, the link of baseline CD8+ expansion to response is considered uncertain.

Once RNA had been extracted, it was reverse transcribed into cDNA to act as the sequencing template. TCRdb's table, derived via immunoSEQ multiplex PCR, lists solely in-frame clones and lacks some. Found here are fewer than 150,000 clones, 50% to 65% of them singletons; the top ten hold around 3.4%. The chain recombines TRBV7-2 with TRBJ2-2, with 7 bases lining up with TRBD1. The sample in question was CD4+ T cells sorted from blood, obtained at week 24, from a patient treated with tofacitinib. The TCR comes from a human donor with alopecia areata. The CDR3 DNA reads TGTGCCAGCAGCTTAGATTCAGGGGGCACCGGGGAGCTGTTTTTT. Translation: CASSLDSGGTGELFF.